The 11 T cell receptor beta chains below all came from one sample that was sequenced in a study of blood T cell repertoires in COVID-19. Clones were sequenced by immunoSEQ multiplex PCR, and TCRdb holds only the in-frame ones, with some missing. The table records hundreds of thousands of clones, roughly nine tenths of them present only once. Material for sequencing was peripheral blood. The receptors shown here come from a man in his sixties who had recovered from COVID-19.

The J gene is TRBJ2-1, the V gene TRBV5-5; 11 bases are a match to TRBD2. The CDR3 totals 16 residues. V shed 1 base and J 9 bases; nucleotides not matched to a gene: 9. Germline CDR1 reads SGHKS; CDR2 reads YYEKEE (reference sequence). CDR3 coding DNA: TGTGCCAGCAGCTTGACTGCTAGCGGGGGGAGGCTTGAGCAGTTCTTC. Amino acid sequence: CASSLTASGGRLEQFF.

The chain couples TRBV15 to TRBJ2-7; the match to TRBD2 covers 7 bases. V trimming: 1 base; J trimming: 3 bases; junction bases outside the gene matches: 3. The germline V gene encodes CDR1 LNHNV and CDR2 YYDKDF (reference sequence). This CDR3 is built from 14 residues. The CDR3 is CATSRGGGNYEQYF. CDR3 bases: TGTGCCACCAGCAGAGGGGGGGGAAACTACGAGCAGTACTTC.

The V and J genes are TRBV14 and TRBJ2-2; TRBD1 might be the D (6 bases). CDR1 is SGHDN and CDR2 is FVKESK in the germline V gene. V shed 1 base and J shed 5 bases, with 14 bases lying between them. The CDR3 spans 16 residues. The CDR3 spells CASSQAKTGPTGELFF. DNA for the CDR3: TGTGCCAGCAGCCAAGCTAAGACAGGTCCAACCGGGGAGCTGTTTTTT.

The J gene is TRBJ1-3, the V gene TRBV14; maybe TRBD1 (5 bases). V lost 3 bases and J lost 8, with 8 bases in between. Germline loops: CDR1 SGHDN, CDR2 FVKESK. The length of the CDR3 is 12 residues. CDR3 in amino acids: CASSQRGYTIYF. CDR3 sequence (DNA): TGTGCCAGCAGCCAGCGGGGGTACACCATATATTTT.

The gene calls are TRBV28 and TRBJ2-3; TRBD2 matches at 7 bases. After removal of 3 bases from V and 0 bases from J, the junction contained 3 bases not matched to a gene. CDR1 is MDHEN and CDR2 is SYDVKM in the germline V gene. CDR3 length: 15 residues. The DNA for the CDR3 is TGTGCCAGCAGTTTCGAGGGAGGGAGCACAGATACGCAGTATTTT. Translated, it gives CASSFEGGSTDTQYF. The whole variable domain, filled in from reference TRBV28 and TRBJ2-3, reads DVKVTQSSRYLVKRTGEKVFLECVQDMDHENMFWYRQDPGLGLRLIYFSYDVKMKEKGDIPEGYSVSREKKERFSLILESASTNQTSMYLCASSFEGGSTDTQYFGPGTRLTVL.

The chain couples TRBV7-2 to TRBJ2-2, with D uncertain. V lost 2 bases and J lost 4, with 5 bases in between. Germline assignment: CDR1 SGHTA and CDR2 FQGNSA. CDR3 length: 13 amino acids. CDR3 residues: CASSLYPTGELFF. CDR3 bases: TGTGCCAGCAGCTTATATCCCACCGGGGAGCTGTTTTTT. The full variable domain, completed using reference TRBV7-2 and TRBJ2-2, is GAGVSQSPSNKVTEKGKDVELRCDPISGHTALYWYRQSLGQGLEFLIYFQGNSAPDKSGLPSDRFSAERTGGSVSTLTIQRTQQEDSAVYLCASSLYPTGELFFGEGSRLTVL.

This clone was recorded once. The chain is built from TRBV7-9 and TRBJ2-2; 7 bases match TRBD2. The germline CDR1 and CDR2 sequences are SEHNR and FQNEAQ (reference sequence). CDR3 length equals 15 residues. Trimming took 5 bases from V and 4 from J; bases not matched to a gene: 7. CDR3 coding DNA: TGTGCCAGCAGCCCAATCAGGGAGGGCACCGGGGAGCTGTTTTTT. Translating gives CASSPIREGTGELFF.

The gene calls are TRBV3-1 (or the pseudogene TRBV3-2) and TRBJ1-5; a possible D gene is TRBD1 (6 bases). Trimming pared 4 bases from V and 2 bases from J, leaving 9 bases between. This CDR3 region has 14 residues. The V gene's germline CDR1 is LGHDT and CDR2 YNNKEL (reference sequence). The chain's CDR3 is CASSLGAGNQPQHF. CDR3 bases: TGTGCCAGCAGCCTGGGGGCAGGCAATCAGCCCCAGCATTTT.

The CDR3 region has the DNA TGTGCCAGCAGTGAGAGGGACAGGGGGCTCCACGAGCAGTACTTC. It specifies CASSERDRGLHEQYF. The chain has TRBV28 and TRBJ2-7; 12 positions agree with TRBD1. Trimming removed 5 bases from V and 5 bases from J; junction bases left unmatched: 7. The CDR3 totals 15 residues. Looked up from germline, CDR1 is MDHEN and CDR2 is SYDVKM.

The CDR3 nucleotides are TGTGCCAGCAGCTTAGCAGAGGGAGCACTTTACGAGCAGTACTTC. Translation: CASSLAEGALYEQYF. The chain is built from TRBV7-9 and TRBJ2-7; D perhaps matches TRBD2 (5 bases). Trimming took 0 bases from V and 4 from J, leaving 13 bases between them. The CDR3 extends over 15 amino acids. Germline-derived CDR1 and CDR2 are SEHNR and FQNEAQ (reference sequence). Variable domain in full (rest from reference TRBV7-9 and TRBJ2-7): DTGVSQNPRHKITKRGQNVTFRCDPISEHNRLYWYRQTLGQGPEFLTYFQNEAQLEKSRLLSDRFSAERPKGSFSTLEIQRTEQGDSAMYLCASSLAEGALYEQYFGPGTRLTVT.

This clone appeared a few times. The chain uses TRBV5-1 and TRBJ1-3; D is possibly TRBD1 (6 bases). Trimming took off 4 bases at V and 4 bases at J, with 12 bases between the two ends. Germline CDR1 and CDR2: SGHRS and YFSETQ. The CDR3 has 14 amino acids. The CDR3 DNA sequence: TGCGCCAGCAGCCCAACAGGGCTGGGAAACACCATATATTTT. Residues: CASSPTGLGNTIYF.